One T cell receptor (beta chain) is described in this entry. This clone has only a few counts. This receptor's antigen is unknown. Base qualities are not provided; no much larger clone lies one nucleotide away. This record belongs to a study of blood T cell repertoires in COVID-19 (dated by TCRdb to the early 2020s). Regarding the research as a whole: Collaborator samples came from the United States, Italy and Spain and covered acute and convalescent phases of COVID-19. The material from the prospective study consisted of cDNA or gDNA derived from T cells, B-cell-depleted T cells, or PBMCs. Subjects who had been exposed to COVID-19, were actively infected with it, or had recovered from it provided the deeply sampled blood TCRbeta repertoires that made up the dataset. The repertoires were released in a freely available public database meant as a resource for research on the immune response to SARS-CoV-2. Samples were obtained from the ongoing ImmuneRACE study (first 160 participants) and from some 1,200 subjects provided by 6 global collaborators. A de-identified subject ID, COVID-19 status, age in years and sex were almost always included in the sample metadata. Where HLA class I and class II types were available, the types were taken from metadata supplied by the sample provider, not from assay-based typing. What the study reported, not specific to this receptor: The quantity of clinical and demographic metadata differed by source and by participant and was supplied without curation.

TCRbeta CDR3 regions were amplified from genomic DNA by means of the immunoSEQ Assay, a bias-controlled multiplex PCR. The source study handled its data this way. Nucleated cell counts per sample were estimated from amplification of reference gene primers within the assay. To quantify the absolute abundance of each unique TCRbeta CDR3 rearrangement, sequence reads were collapsed and filtered. For each sample, productive Simpson clonality was calculated by taking the square root of Simpson's diversity index across productive rearrangements. TCRdb provides this immuneACCESS table in a form limited to in-frame rearrangements. Some clones are lacking; in checked studies, under half of them reflect an unresolved V gene, and why the rest are absent is not known. V and J calls and clone size are those listed in that table; D and trimming were worked out from the DNA. The sample has approximately 90,000 clones on record, 65% to 90% of them singletons. The ten largest clones take up less than 8.5% of the sample.

The collaborating institutions used their own protocols to collect whole blood in K2EDTA tubes. For TCRbeta analysis, collaborators shipped samples as frozen whole blood, isolated PBMCs, or DNA extracted from either of those sample types. The receptor was isolated from a man in his sixties with acute or convalescent COVID-19. Sequences were obtained from peripheral blood.

This receptor has the CDR3 CSVLRLAGYEQFF. DNA sequence: TGCAGCGTTCTAAGACTAGCGGGATATGAGCAGTTCTTC. The chain uses TRBV29-1 and TRBJ2-1; 11 bases in between match TRBD2. V lost 5 bases and J lost 8 bases, and the count of bases not matched to a germline gene is 5. For CDR1 and CDR2, the germline V gene lists SQVTM and ANQGSEA. Measured from the cysteine to the phenylalanine, the CDR3 is 13 residues long. Of all the DNA, just the CDR3 is kept, 39 bases in frame from base 1.